These 9 T cell receptor beta chains originate from one sample sequenced in a study of blood T cell repertoires in COVID-19. Here immunoSEQ multiplex PCR was the method, and the copy in TCRdb shows in-frame clones only, minus some. There are 70,000 to 95,000 clones in the sample; roughly 92% occur only once, and roughly 6.6% lies in the top ten. Sequenced sample: peripheral blood. Every receptor here comes from a woman aged 60-75 years with active COVID-19.

This chain joins TRBV7-2 and TRBJ2-7; D may be TRBD2 (6 bases). This CDR3 spans 14 amino acids. V lost 5 bases and J lost 5, with 16 bases in between. Germline CDR1 reads SGHTA; CDR2 reads FQGNSA. The DNA of the CDR3 is TGTGCCAGCAGCCCACCGGGACTCCCCAACGAGCAGTACTTC. It codes for CASSPPGLPNEQYF.

The chain joins TRBV7-3 to TRBJ2-1; possibly TRBD2 for D (5 bases). The V end was cut by 5 bases, the J end by 7 bases, with 21 bases between. The CDR3 length is 16 residues. Looked up from germline, CDR1 is SGHTA and CDR2 is FQGTGA. This CDR3 is CASSPRGPAIKNEQFF. The CDR3 nucleotides read TGTGCCAGCAGCCCCAGAGGGCCGGCGATTAAGAATGAGCAGTTCTTC. Drawing the rest from reference TRBV7-3 and TRBJ2-1, the complete variable domain is GAGVSQTPSNKVTEKGKYVELRCDPISGHTALYWYRQSLGQGPEFLIYFQGTGAADDSGLPNDRFFAVRPEGSVSTLKIQRTERGDSAVYLCASSPRGPAIKNEQFFGPGTRLTVL.

The rearrangement uses TRBV18 and TRBJ1-5, with 7 bases that match TRBD1. J was trimmed by 9 bases and V by 3 bases; bases with no gene match: 20. This CDR3 is 18 amino acids long. Germline loops: CDR1 KGHSH, CDR2 LQKENI. DNA of the CDR3: TGTGCCAGCTCACCTCCAAGAGACAGGGTGGAGAGAGAGGTGCCCCAGCATTTT. This encodes CASSPPRDRVEREVPQHF.

The J gene is TRBJ2-7, the V gene TRBV11-3, with 8 bases fitting TRBD2. Germline V gives CDR1 SGHNT, CDR2 YENEEA. The CDR3 totals 19 residues. V trimming: 5 bases; J trimming: 0 bases; junction bases outside the gene matches: 18. For the CDR3, the DNA is TGTGCCAGCAGCGTTAGTTGGATTGTTCGGCGGGAGGCCTCCTACGAGCAGTACTTC. This gives the protein CASSVSWIVRREASYEQYF.

The chain employs TRBV7-8 and TRBJ1-2, with TRBD1 identical over 7 bases. This CDR3 has 17 amino acids. Germline V lookup: CDR1 SGHVS, CDR2 FQNEAQ. J gave up 1 base and V 5 bases, and 13 bases lay outside the gene matches. In nucleotides, the CDR3 is TGTGCCAGCAGCGCGAGACAGGGCCATCGGGTTAACTATGGCTACACCTTC. This encodes CASSARQGHRVNYGYTF.

This chain's CDR3 is CASSLAGGQGRVGYTF. CDR3 sequence (DNA): TGCGCCAGCAGCCTGGCCGGGGGACAGGGGCGGGTTGGCTACACCTTC. The J gene is TRBJ1-2, the V gene TRBV4-3; 10 bases match TRBD1. The V gene end was trimmed by 4 bases and the J gene end by 7 bases; junction bases not matched to a gene: 12. The CDR3 is 16 amino acids. CDR1 and CDR2 from the germline V gene are LGHNA and YSLEER.

The genes are TRBV10-3 and TRBJ1-5; D is undetermined. This CDR3 contains 15 residues. CDR1 is ENHRY and CDR2 is SYGVKD in the germline V gene. Trimming took 2 bases from V and 0 from J, leaving 8 bases between them. The CDR3 region has the DNA TGTGCCATCAGTGAGACAGACCATAGCAATCAGCCCCAGCATTTT. Its translation: CAISETDHSNQPQHF.

The chain links TRBV2 to TRBJ1-4, with TRBD1 identical over 7 bases. This CDR3 is built from 15 residues. V lost 3 bases, J lost 5 bases, and 6 bases stayed unmatched. Germline CDR1 and CDR2: SNHLY and FYNNEI. CDR3 region: CASSDPGQINEKLFF. The CDR3, as DNA: TGTGCCAGCAGTGACCCGGGACAGATAAATGAAAAACTGTTTTTT.

The chain uses TRBV10-1 and TRBJ2-7, with TRBD1 as a possible D gene (6 bases). The CDR3 loop spans 13 amino acids. V lost 5 bases and J 2 bases, leaving 10 bases between the germline ends. Germline CDR1 reads WNHNN; CDR2 reads SYGVQD (reference sequence). The CDR3 loop is CASSKGQAYEQYF. The CDR3, as DNA: TGCGCCAGCAGTAAGGGACAAGCCTACGAGCAGTACTTC.